This TCR beta chain was recorded in a study of technical replicates of blood from several donors. Assay used: immunoSEQ multiplex PCR; TCRdb lists only in-frame clones, some missing. Of over 85,000 clones listed, less than 95% are singletons. Trimming took off 2 bases at V and 2 bases at J, with 7 bases between the two ends. Germline-derived CDR1 and CDR2 are MNHEY and SMNVEV (reference sequence). The CDR3 sequence is 14 residues long. This chain links TRBV27 with TRBJ2-1, with a possible D match to TRBD2 (6 bases). The sample comprised T cells isolated from PBMCs. The sequence derives from a human donor in good health. The DNA for the CDR3 is TGTGCCAGCAGTTTAGTAGCGGCCTACAATGAGCAGTTCTTC. Translation: CASSLVAAYNEQFF.